The sequence of this T cell receptor (beta chain) was determined in a study of post-analysis software for immune sequencing data. Study at large: Progressive-relapsing, secondary progressive and relapsing-remitting multiple sclerosis were among the disease courses included.

Included in the TCR beta cDNA libraries were unique molecular identifiers. TCRdb used MiXCR to reprocess the PCR reads, holding one entry per CDR3 protein. Among 750,000 to 900,000 distinct CDR3 sequences listed, roughly 50% were seen once. Comment on this clonotype: No antigen is known for it.

Trimming took 4 bases from V and 7 from J, leaving 13 bases between them. The CDR3 extends over 14 amino acids. Study conclusions and caveats: Higher frequency in patients than in controls was seen for a handful of TRBV segments, with TRBV5-6, TRBV5-1 and TRBV20-1 among them. Controls had significantly higher normalized Chao1 diversity than multiple sclerosis patients.

V and J are TRBV12-3 or TRBV12-4 and TRBJ1-4; D call uncertain. The source is a girl under 18 with multiple sclerosis. Sequencing was done on a sample of blood. CDR3 bases: TGTGCCAGCAGTTCGGTCCCGGAGGGTGAAAAACTGTTTTTT. The encoded protein is CASSSVPEGEKLFF.